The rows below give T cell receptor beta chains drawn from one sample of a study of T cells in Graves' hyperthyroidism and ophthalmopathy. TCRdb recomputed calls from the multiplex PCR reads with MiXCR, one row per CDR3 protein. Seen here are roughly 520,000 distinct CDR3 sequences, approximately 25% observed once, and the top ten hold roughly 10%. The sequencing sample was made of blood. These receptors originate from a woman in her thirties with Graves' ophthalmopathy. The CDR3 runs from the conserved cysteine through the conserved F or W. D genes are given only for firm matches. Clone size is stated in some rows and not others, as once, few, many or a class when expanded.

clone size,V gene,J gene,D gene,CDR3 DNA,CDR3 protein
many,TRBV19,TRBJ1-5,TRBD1,TGTGCCAGTAGTACGACAGGGCTGAGGGGAAATCAGCCCCAGCATTTT,CASSTTGLRGNQPQHF
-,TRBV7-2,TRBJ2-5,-,TGTGCCAGCAGCTTTTCGGACCAAGAGACCCAGTACTTC,CASSFSDQETQYF
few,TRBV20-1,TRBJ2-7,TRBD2,TGCAGTGCCGAAAGCGGGAGGTCCTACGAGCAGTACTTC,CSAESGRSYEQYF
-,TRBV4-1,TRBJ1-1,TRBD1,TGTGCCAGCAGTTCGATTCGGGCAGGGGGCCGCGAAGCTTTCTTT,CASSSIRAGGREAFF
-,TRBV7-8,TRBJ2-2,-,TGTGCCAGCAGCTTGGACTCAGGGTCGGGCACCGGGGAGCTGTTTTTT,CASSLDSGSGTGELFF
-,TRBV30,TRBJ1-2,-,TGTGCCTGGAGTCGAAGGGGGACTTTCGGAGGCTACACCTTC,CAWSRRGTFGGYTF
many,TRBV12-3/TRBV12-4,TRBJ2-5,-,TGTGCCAGCAGACGGGAGGGGGCGATCGGAGAGACCCAGTACTTC,CASRREGAIGETQYF
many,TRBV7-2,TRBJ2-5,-,TGTGCCAGCAGCTTTAGGGCGGAGACCCAGTACTTC,CASSFRAETQYF
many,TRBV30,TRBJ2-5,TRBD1,TGTGCCTGGAGGGGACAGGGGGGACAAGAGACCCAGTACTTC,CAWRGQGGQETQYF
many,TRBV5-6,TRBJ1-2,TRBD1,TGTGCCAGCAGCTTGAAAGGGGGCTCCTCCTACGTTAACTATGGCTACACCTTC,CASSLKGGSSYVNYGYTF
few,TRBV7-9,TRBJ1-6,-,TGTGCCAGCAGCTTAGCGCTTGGACAGAAGGGTTCACCCCTCCACTTT,CASSLALGQKGSPLHF
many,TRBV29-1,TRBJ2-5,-,TGCAGCGCTCGCAGGCGGAGGGCAGGGGGTTGCCAAGAGACCCAGTACTTC,CSARRRRAGGCQETQYF
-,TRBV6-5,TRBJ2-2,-,TGTGCCAGCAGTTACTCGATACCAGCGGCGAACACCGGGGAGCTGTTTTTT,CASSYSIPAANTGELFF
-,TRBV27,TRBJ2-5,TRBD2,TGTGCCAGCAGTTCCTCGACTAGCGGGAGGCCCCTGAATGAGACCCAGTACTTC,CASSSSTSGRPLNETQYF
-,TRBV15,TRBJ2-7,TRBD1,TGTGCCACCAGCAGTCCTAAGACAGGGTCCTACGAGCAGTACTTC,CATSSPKTGSYEQYF
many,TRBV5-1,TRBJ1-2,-,TGCGCCAGCAGCGCCGCGACGGATCTATGGGGGGGCTACACCTTC,CASSAATDLWGGYTF
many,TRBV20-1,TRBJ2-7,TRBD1,TGCAGTACCTCGGACAGGGAGTCCCCGAACTACGAGCAGTACTTC,CSTSDRESPNYEQYF
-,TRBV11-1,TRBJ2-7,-,TGTGCCAGCAGCTTATCTCTGACGAGATACGAGCAGTACTTC,CASSLSLTRYEQYF
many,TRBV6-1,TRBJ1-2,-,TGTGCCAGCAGCGTCTCCGGGACCTATGGCTACACCTTC,CASSVSGTYGYTF
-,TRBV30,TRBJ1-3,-,TGTGCCTTACATACTACCTCTGGAAACACCATATATTTT,CALHTTSGNTIYF
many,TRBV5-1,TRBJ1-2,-,TGCGCCAGCAGCCCGGGCGGCAACTATGGCTACACCTTC,CASSPGGNYGYTF
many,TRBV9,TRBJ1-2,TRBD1,TGTGCCAGCAGCGTAGTGGGACAGGGAAGTGGCTACACCTTC,CASSVVGQGSGYTF
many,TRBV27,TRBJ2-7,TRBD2,TGTGCCAGCAAACCGAAAAGCGGGGGGTTTTACGAGCAGTACTTC,CASKPKSGGFYEQYF
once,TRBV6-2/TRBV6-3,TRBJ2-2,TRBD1,TGTGCCAGCCAGAGCGGAAGGAGGACAGGGGTGATTGCGAACACCGGGGAGCTGTTTTTT,CASQSGRRTGVIANTGELFF
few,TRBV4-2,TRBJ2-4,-,TGTGCCAGCAGCCAAGATGGGGCTAGCTCCAAAAACATTCAGTACTTC,CASSQDGASSKNIQYF
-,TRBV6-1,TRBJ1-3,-,TGTGCCAGCAGTGGCGGCGGAAACACGATATATTTT,CASSGGGNTIYF
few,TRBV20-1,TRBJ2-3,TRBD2,TGCAGTGCTAGCCCCGTGGTGGTAGCGGGGGCAGATACGCAGTATTTT,CSASPVVVAGADTQYF
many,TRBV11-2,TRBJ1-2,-,TGTGCCAGCAGCTTACAGCAGGGAGGGTATGGCTACACCTTC,CASSLQQGGYGYTF
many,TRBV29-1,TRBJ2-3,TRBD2,TGCAGCGTTGAAACTAGCGGGGGGACCACAGATACGCAGTATTTT,CSVETSGGTTDTQYF
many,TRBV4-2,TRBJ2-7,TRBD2,TGTGCCAGCAGCCAAGATCAGGGAGGGTACTACGAGCAGTACTTC,CASSQDQGGYYEQYF
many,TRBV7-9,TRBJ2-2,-,TGTGCCAGCAGCTTAGTCAGCTACACCGGGGAGCTGTTTTTT,CASSLVSYTGELFF
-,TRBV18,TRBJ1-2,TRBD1,TGTGCCAGCTCACCGGACAGGGGTAATTCCGGCTACACCTTC,CASSPDRGNSGYTF
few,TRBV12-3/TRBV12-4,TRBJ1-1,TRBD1,TGTGCCAGCAGTGGGCAGACAGGGGGCACTGAAGCTTTCTTT,CASSGQTGGTEAFF
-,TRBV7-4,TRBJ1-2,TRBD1,TGTGCCAGCAGCTTACACCCGGGACAGGGGTGTCCTAACTATGGCTACACCTTC,CASSLHPGQGCPNYGYTF
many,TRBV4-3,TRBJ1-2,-,TGCGCCAGCAGCCAAGAACGCAGGACCGCTAACTATGGCTACACCTTC,CASSQERRTANYGYTF
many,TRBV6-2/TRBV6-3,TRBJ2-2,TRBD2,TGTGCCAGCAGGCTTAGCGGGTCGAACACCGGGGAGCTGTTTTTT,CASRLSGSNTGELFF
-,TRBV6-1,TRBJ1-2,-,TGTGCCAGCAGTGTTTCCGGGGGGGATGGCTACACCTTC,CASSVSGGDGYTF
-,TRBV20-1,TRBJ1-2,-,TGCAGTGCTGCCCAGGGTGTAAACTATGGCTACACCTTC,CSAAQGVNYGYTF
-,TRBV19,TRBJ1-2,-,TGTGCCAGTAACACCCAGGGCGATTTTCTTAACTATGGCTACACCTTC,CASNTQGDFLNYGYTF
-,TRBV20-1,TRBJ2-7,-,TGCAGTGCTAGACCCGCCCGGGCGAGGGAGTACGAGCAGTACTTC,CSARPARAREYEQYF
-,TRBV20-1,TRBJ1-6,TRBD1,TGCAGTGCTAGAGATTTGGGGACAGCTGACTATAATTCACCCCTCCACTTT,CSARDLGTADYNSPLHF
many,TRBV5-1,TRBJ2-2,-,TGCGCCAGCAGCTTGGCGGCTTCAAACACCGGGGAGCTGTTTTTT,CASSLAASNTGELFF
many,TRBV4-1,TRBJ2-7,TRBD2,TGCGCCAGCAGCCCGAGCGGGGGGGTTTCCTACGAGCAGTACTTC,CASSPSGGVSYEQYF
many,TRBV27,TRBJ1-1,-,TGTGCCAGCAGTTTTGGATTTGACACTGAAGCTTTCTTT,CASSFGFDTEAFF
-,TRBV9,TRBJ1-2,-,TGTGCCAGCAGCGCCCTGGCGGGAGCCTATGGCTACACCTTC,CASSALAGAYGYTF
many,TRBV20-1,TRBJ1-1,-,TGCAGTGCTATCCGGGTGGATCAAATCTCTGAAGCTTTCTTT,CSAIRVDQISEAFF
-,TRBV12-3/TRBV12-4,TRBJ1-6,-,TGTGCCAGCAGTTTAGGGACATCCTATTCACCCCTCCACTTT,CASSLGTSYSPLHF
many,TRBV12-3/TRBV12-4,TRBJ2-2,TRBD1,TGTGCCAGCGCCTTGGGACAGCTGAACACCGGGGAGCTGTTTTTT,CASALGQLNTGELFF
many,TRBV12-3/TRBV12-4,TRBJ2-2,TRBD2,TGTGCCAGCAGCCTAAACCAAAAGCGGGGGGGCGTCGGGGAGCTGTTTTTT,CASSLNQKRGGVGELFF
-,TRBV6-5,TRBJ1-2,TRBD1,TGTGCCAGCAGTTACTCACCCACCGGGACAGCAGACTATGGCTACACCTTC,CASSYSPTGTADYGYTF
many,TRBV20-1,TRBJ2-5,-,TGCAGTGTCCCGGGGTGGGAAGAGACCCAGTACTTC,CSVPGWEETQYF
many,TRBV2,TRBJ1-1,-,TGTGCCAGCAGTGAAGGACCAAAGATCGGACTGCACACTGAAGCTTTCTTT,CASSEGPKIGLHTEAFF
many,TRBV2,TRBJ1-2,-,TGTGCCAGCAGCGAACAGGTTAACTATGGCTACACCTTC,CASSEQVNYGYTF